This TCR beta chain came from a study of cytomegalovirus exposure and HLA in healthy donors (dated by TCRdb to 2017 to 2019). At the level of the whole study: An earlier analysis of some 600 of the donors reported about 280 Gb of sequence data and approximately 120 million unique TCR beta sequences obtained from around 190 million T cells. Every repertoire in the discovery cohort had been generated on one and the same sequencing platform. Alongside the repertoire data, information on donor age, sex, ethnicity and CMV serostatus was compiled. An early release covering roughly 600 HLA-typed donors comprised 250 to 350 gigabases of sequencing data and roughly 86 million unique TCR sequences. To predict cytomegalovirus infection status, the study brought together high-throughput TCR immunosequencing, statistical association of individual TCRs with disease status, and machine learning. The study was designed to test whether signatures of past pathogen exposure could be identified by cataloging public T cell receptors. Of the roughly 400 genotyped donors, less than 90% were placed in the genetic ancestry cluster associated with self-reported Caucasian donors. To study patterns of TCR occurrence, a later analysis re-analyzed previously published TCR beta repertoires from several hundred donors and added high-resolution HLA genotyping. Using immunosequencing, the study profiled T cell repertoires from about 620 subjects and related those repertoires to cytomegalovirus serostatus. Roughly 5 DR-DQ haplotypes were treated as single units for association and clustering because of strong linkage in the cohort. In addition to the first cohort of 666 subjects, a separate validation cohort of approximately 120 different subjects was used. HLA typing included class I and class II loci at four-digit resolution. An earlier analysis of about 620 of the donors applied high-throughput TCR beta sequencing to assess whether each TCR beta V gene segment acted as functional or pseudogenic. Rather than drawing on any new phenotypic data, the later analysis identified candidate immune exposures from TCR beta sequences and the way those sequences occurred across donors. A later genetic analysis used genome-wide SNP genotypes for about three fifths of the roughly 700 donors, treating that subset as a discovery cohort. Typing coverage varied by locus: roughly 620-640 donors for A, B, C, DRB1 and DQB1; more than 500 for DQA1; some 610 for DPA1; approximately 470 for DPB1. Across about 380 genotyped donors of the cohort, an average of approximately 240,000 unique TCR beta nucleotide sequences per donor were sequenced, and approximately 19% of those sequences were non-productive.

The cohort was made up of 650 to 700 healthy bone marrow donors. At the time of sampling, every cohort member was nominally healthy, though immune exposures that went unrecorded were likely present. The donor tested CMV seropositive, placing the donor among the 290 or so seropositive members of the cohort. Each donor provided a peripheral blood sample, and peripheral blood mononuclear cells were used for TCR beta sequencing. Genomic DNA was extracted from the blood cell samples with the Qiagen DNeasy Blood Extraction Kit. The library relied on the immunoSEQ multiplex PCR assay. For the multiplex PCR, a mixture combining 60 forward primers for TCR Vbeta segments and 13 reverse primers for TCR Jbeta segments was used. A multiplex PCR assay on genomic DNA amplified the CDR3 region of rearranged TCR beta genes. On the Illumina HiSeq System, the amplified TCR beta libraries were sequenced as 87-base-pair reads. For the original study's pipeline: A later analysis counted 65 million to 90 million unique TCR beta chains across the approximately 700 repertoires, and around 12 million of these chains were shared by at least two donors. A nearest-neighbor algorithm error-corrected the raw reads and collapsed the reads into unique sequences, merging closely related sequences to remove PCR and sequencing errors. To assign V, D and J gene segments, CDR3 sequences were aligned to IMGT reference sequences. For a sequence to be retained, at least a six-nucleotide match to both a V gene segment and a J gene segment was required. A rearrangement counted as productive if the CDR3 had no stop codons and remained in frame with V and J, and every other rearrangement counted as non-productive. CDR3 was defined by IMGT convention, running from the second conserved V-encoded cysteine to the conserved J-encoded phenylalanine. In an earlier analysis of around 600 of the donors, sequences lacking an unambiguous match to a single V gene segment were excluded. An earlier analysis of fewer than 750 of the donors called V segments functional above 56.7% productive rearrangements and segregating when the between-donor standard deviation exceeded 5%. To diagnose cytomegalovirus status from the catalog of TCR beta chain sequences, a statistical classification framework was built. A later analysis assigned V and J genes by comparing TCR nucleotide sequences with IMGT/GENE-DB human TR gene sequences. In a later analysis, CDR3 sequences and most-parsimonious VDJ recombination scenarios were assigned using the TCRdist pipeline. In a later analysis, every TCR beta chain was defined by the combination of its CDR3 amino acid sequence and its V-gene family, and reads without a unique V-gene family were dropped. In a later analysis, 500 to 700 highly shared, low-generation-probability nucleotide sequences were removed to address suspected cross-contamination and a sequencing artifact. In a later analysis, a clonal expansion index for each public chain was calculated from normalized within-repertoire ranks of inferred template counts. In a later analysis, generation probabilities were computed with a VDJ recombination model fitted to out-of-frame rearrangements, and the resulting probabilities were checked against IGoR. A later analysis scored TCR-TCR, TCR-HLA and TCR-CMV co-occurrence with hypergeometric tests, applying a repertoire-size bias correction to TCR pairs. False discovery rates were estimated in a later analysis by permuting HLA or CMV assignments 20 times. A later analysis grouped co-occurring TCRs with DBSCAN, adding TCRdist sequence similarity when clustering within HLA-allele-positive subsets. Repertoires with fewer than 30,000 or more than 120,000 public chains were left out of co-occurrence clustering, as were five repertoires with anomalous nucleotide sharing. TCRdb holds this immuneACCESS table with in-frame rearrangements only. Some clones are missing; in checked studies, unresolved V genes explain under half, and the rest has no known cause. D and trimming were read from the DNA, whereas the V and J calls and clone size are those reported in that table. The sample table lists roughly 100,000 clones, around 80% of them with a count of one. About 5.4% of the sample is in the top ten clones.

Reading from cysteine to phenylalanine, the CDR3 counts 16 amino acids. Only the CDR3 DNA stays, 48 bases, in frame from base 1. For CDR1 and CDR2, the germline V gene lists MNHNS and SASEGT. Trimming takes 0 bases from V and 5 bases from J, and the germline ends sit 16 bases apart. Study-level results and caveats: A few of the identified cytomegalovirus-associated TCR beta chains were confirmed in vitro to be specific for cytomegalovirus antigens. CMV serostatus was the only immune exposure information available for the cohort. The presence/absence analyses assumed that sequencing depth was roughly uniform across donors, and that assumption may not be true. Some IMGT-functional V segments, including TRBV6-2 and TRBV6-3, could not be distinguished by the 87-base-pair reads and were therefore excluded. According to a later genetic analysis, donors in an Asian-associated ancestry cluster had fewer N-insertions in productive TCRs than the roughly 670-donor mean. A later analysis found that HLA-associated TCR beta chains were more clonally expanded and had lower generation probabilities than equally common non-associated chains. According to a later analysis, parvovirus B19, influenza, CMV and Epstein-Barr virus appeared linked to several top co-occurrence clusters. Specific HLA alleles were associated with roughly 17,000 TCR beta sequences at a false discovery rate of 0.05 in a later analysis. The study gave a list of 150 to 200 TCR beta chains associated with cytomegalovirus. In both the original and validation cohorts, the classifier was reported to diagnose cytomegalovirus status with high specificity and sensitivity. A cluster of highly shared sequence variants was judged likely to represent a technical artifact of the sequencing pipeline. Around 16 rarely observed V segments, including chromosome 9 orphons, were excluded from the earlier analysis of just under 600 of the donors because counts were too low. In a later analysis, the rate of TCR association differed among HLA loci, with DRB1 alleles having the most associated TCRs and HLA-C alleles having the fewest. When HLA alleles, especially DR and DQ, strongly co-occurred, TCR associations were difficult to assign to individual alleles. Correlated functional status among segregating V segments might be attributable to linkage disequilibrium, but an unknown experimental factor could not be ruled out. Because HLA typing was missing for some donors at each locus, association tests included only the typed subset. A further reported finding was that TCR beta sequences accurately predicted the HLA-A and HLA-B alleles for most subjects in the first cohort. The cohort was sequenced for TCR beta chains only, and without alpha or paired-chain data the features that could be detected were limited. Most TCR sequences were observed very rarely across donors, whereas some public TCRs were present in many individuals. In an earlier analysis of about 550 of the donors, most TCR beta V segments were observed in productive rearrangements about 87% or about 30% of the time, broadly matching IMGT annotations. The authors suggested that the approach could potentially be generalized to other disease states and immunological phenotypes. Most CMV-associated TCR beta chains appeared to be HLA-restricted in a later analysis, and the HLA associations seemed to be driven largely by CMV exposure. A later genetic analysis associated a missense DCLRE1C variant with V-gene and J-gene trimming of TCR beta chains, and an independent cohort replicated the association.

As concerns this clone: Its antigen is not yet known. No qualities accompany the bases; no much larger clone lies one base away.

The sequence was collected from a woman between 18 and 29 years old in good health and CMV-seropositive. The sequence links TRBV6-1 to TRBJ2-5, and perhaps TRBD2 as D gene, on 5 matching bases. The sequencing input was PBMCs. At the DNA level, the sequence is TGTGCCAGCAGTGAAGCGGTCGCTTATACGGGGGAGACCCAGTACTTC. It translates to CASSEAVAYTGETQYF.